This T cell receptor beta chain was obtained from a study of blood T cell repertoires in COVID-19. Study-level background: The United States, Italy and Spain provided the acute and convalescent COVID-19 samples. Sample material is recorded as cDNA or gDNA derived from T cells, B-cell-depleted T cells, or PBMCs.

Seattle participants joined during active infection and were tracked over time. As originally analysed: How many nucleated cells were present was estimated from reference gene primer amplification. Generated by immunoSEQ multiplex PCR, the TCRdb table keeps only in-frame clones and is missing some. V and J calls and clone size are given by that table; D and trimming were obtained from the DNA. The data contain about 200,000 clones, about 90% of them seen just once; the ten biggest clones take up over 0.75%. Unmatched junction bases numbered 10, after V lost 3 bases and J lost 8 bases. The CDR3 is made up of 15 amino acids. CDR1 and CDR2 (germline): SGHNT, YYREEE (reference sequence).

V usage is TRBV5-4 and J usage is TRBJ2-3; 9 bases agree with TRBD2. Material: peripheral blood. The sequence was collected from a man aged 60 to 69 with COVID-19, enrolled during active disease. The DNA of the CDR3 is TGTGCCAGCAGCTCTGTAGCGGGAGTTCAGGGTACGCAGTATTTT. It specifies CASSSVAGVQGTQYF.